The next 11 T cell receptor beta chains were all read from a single sample in a study of cytomegalovirus exposure and HLA in healthy donors. The PCR employed 60 Vbeta primers together with 13 Jbeta primers. The protocol was immunoSEQ multiplex PCR, while the TCRdb copy is restricted to in-frame clones and leaves out a portion. This table holds 150,000 to 200,000 clones, 70% to 80% found once. The sample consisted of PBMCs. These receptors were collected from a man between 18 and 35 years old in good health and CMV-seronegative.

The chain carries TRBV10-3 and TRBJ2-5; 12 bases line up with TRBD2. The better agreement between TRBJ2-7 and the DNA end casts doubt on the J call. The CDR3 covers 16 residues. Per the germline V gene, CDR1 is ENHRY and CDR2 is SYGVKD. CDR3 in amino acids: CAISESTSGRTNEQYF. The DNA of the CDR3 is TGTGCCATCAGTGAGTCGACTAGCGGGAGAACCAACGAGCAGTACTTC.

This chain links TRBV30 with TRBJ1-1, with TRBD1 as a possible D gene (5 bases). This CDR3 is 13 amino acids long. The V end lost 6 bases, the J end lost 1 base, and 12 bases lay between the germline ends. Germline V lookup: CDR1 GTSNPN, CDR2 SVGIG (reference sequence). CDR3 DNA: TGTGCCTGTTGCTACAGGCGGAACACTGAAGCTTTCTTT. Protein sequence: CACCYRRNTEAFF.

CDR3 protein: CASSYREWSEQYF. The CDR3 nucleotides read TGTGCCAGCAGTTATCGTGAGTGGTCCGAGCAGTACTTC. The chain uses TRBV6-5 and TRBJ2-7; D unresolved. CDR1 is MNHEY and CDR2 is SVGAGI in the germline V gene. The V and J ends lost 3 bases and 6 bases respectively, with 12 bases between them. The CDR3 is made up of 13 amino acids.

The gene calls are TRBV29-1 and TRBJ1-5, with D maybe TRBD1 (6 bases). Germline assignment: CDR1 SQVTM and CDR2 ANQGSEA. Between the trimmed V and J ends, which lost 4 bases and 0 bases, there was a span of 10 bases. The CDR3 totals 14 residues. The CDR3 loop is CSVVQGNSNQPQHF. The CDR3 DNA sequence: TGCAGCGTTGTCCAGGGGAATAGCAATCAGCCCCAGCATTTT.

This clone occurred once. This sequence joins TRBV28 and TRBJ2-7; 10 bases agree with TRBD1. Germline CDR1 MDHEN, CDR2 SYDVKM. Losses at the gene ends were 3 bases for V and 6 bases for J; bases not matched to a gene: 5. The CDR3 is made up of 14 amino acids. CDR3 nucleotide sequence: TGTGCCAGCAGTTTTCGGACAGGGGGGGCCGAGCAGTACTTC. This translates into CASSFRTGGAEQYF.

This chain links TRBV6-1 with TRBJ2-7; D is perhaps TRBD1 (6 bases). Germline CDR1 MNHNS, CDR2 SASEGT. Trimming shortened V by 6 bases and J by 3 bases, and 6 bases separated the two germline ends. This CDR3 spans 11 amino acids. This CDR3 reads CASRQGYEQYF. Here the CDR3 DNA reads TGTGCCAGCAGACAGGGCTACGAGCAGTACTTC.

The V and J genes are TRBV5-4 and TRBJ2-5; possible D gene TRBD2, 5 bases. There are 16 residues in the CDR3. The germline V gene has CDR1 SGHNT and CDR2 YYREEE (reference sequence). V lost 3 bases, J lost 1 base, and 16 bases lay in between. The CDR3 spells CASSSAQLLVQETQYF. For the CDR3, the DNA is TGTGCCAGCAGCTCAGCCCAACTACTAGTCCAAGAGACCCAGTACTTC. Full variable domain (missing parts from reference TRBV5-4 and TRBJ2-5): ETGVTQSPTHLIKTRGQQVTLRCSSQSGHNTVSWYQQALGQGPQFIFQYYREEENGRGNFPPRFSGLQFPNYSSELNVNALELDDSALYLCASSSAQLLVQETQYFGPGTRLLVL.

With regard to this clone: No DNA is shown, since the ends of the CDR3 on it are uncertain; the CDR3 is the one TCRdb lists. The V gene is TRBV10-1, the J gene TRBJ2-7; TRBD1 was called by the table and not checked on the DNA. From its first to its last residue, the CDR3 has 13 amino acids. Germline-derived CDR1 and CDR2 are WNHNN and SYGVQD (reference sequence). The CDR3 sequence is CASSVGQGTEIYF.

This clone was seen once. This chain joins TRBV7-9 and TRBJ2-3, with 7 bases lining up with TRBD2. The CDR3 covers 18 residues. The germline gives CDR1 SEHNR, CDR2 FQNEAQ (reference sequence). V was pared by 3 bases and J by 2 bases, with 14 bases of the junction left unmatched. The CDR3 region has the DNA TGTGCCAGCAGCTTCGGCGGGGGAGTTAAAACTATCACAGATACGCAGTATTTT. Residues: CASSFGGGVKTITDTQYF.

The V gene is TRBV7-9, the J gene TRBJ2-5; D not resolved. Germline-derived CDR1 and CDR2 are SEHNR and FQNEAQ (reference sequence). V was pared by 1 base and J by 0 bases, with 6 bases between. The CDR3 consists of 14 residues. CDR3 bases: TGTGCCAGCAGCTTAGGCGAGTACCAAGAGACCCAGTACTTC. Its protein product is CASSLGEYQETQYF.

The chain uses TRBV5-1 and TRBJ1-2; 10 nucleotides line up with TRBD1. The length of the CDR3 is 14 residues. Germline-derived CDR1 and CDR2 are SGHRS and YFSETQ. J was trimmed by 4 bases and V by 3 bases; bases with no gene match: 3. The CDR3 DNA is TGCGCCAGCAGCTCCGGACAGGGGGGCTATGGCTACACCTTC. It translates to CASSSGQGGYGYTF.